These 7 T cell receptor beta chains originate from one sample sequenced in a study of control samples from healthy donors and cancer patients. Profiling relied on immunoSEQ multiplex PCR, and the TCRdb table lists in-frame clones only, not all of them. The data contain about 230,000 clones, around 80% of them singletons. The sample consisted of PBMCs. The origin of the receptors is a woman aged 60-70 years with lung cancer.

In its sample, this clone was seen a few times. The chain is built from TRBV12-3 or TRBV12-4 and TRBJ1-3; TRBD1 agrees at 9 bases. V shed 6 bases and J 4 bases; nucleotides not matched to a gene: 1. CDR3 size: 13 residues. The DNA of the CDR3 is TGTGCCAGCAGGGGGACAGGGGGAAACACCATATATTTT. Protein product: CASRGTGGNTIYF.

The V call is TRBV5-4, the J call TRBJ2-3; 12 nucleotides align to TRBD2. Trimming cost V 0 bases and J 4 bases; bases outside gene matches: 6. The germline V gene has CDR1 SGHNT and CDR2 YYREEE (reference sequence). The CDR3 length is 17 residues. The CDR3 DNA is TGTGCCAGCAGCTTGGAGGCTAGCGGGGGGGCGGCAGATACGCAGTATTTT. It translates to CASSLEASGGAADTQYF.

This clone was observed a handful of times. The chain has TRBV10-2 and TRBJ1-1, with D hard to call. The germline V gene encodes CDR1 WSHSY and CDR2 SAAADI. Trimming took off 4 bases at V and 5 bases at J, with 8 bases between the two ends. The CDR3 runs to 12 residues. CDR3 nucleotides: TGCGCCAGCAGTGGAATACGAACTGAAGCTTTCTTT. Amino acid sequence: CASSGIRTEAFF.

CDR3 DNA: TGTGCCAGCAGGATCAGGGCCCCCTACAAAGAGCAGTACTTC. Translated: CASRIRAPYKEQYF. The V and J genes are TRBV28 and TRBJ2-7; a weak D match, TRBD1 (5 bases). CDR3 length: 14 amino acids. V dropped 6 bases and J dropped 7 bases, with 19 bases sitting between them. Per germline, CDR1 MDHEN and CDR2 SYDVKM.

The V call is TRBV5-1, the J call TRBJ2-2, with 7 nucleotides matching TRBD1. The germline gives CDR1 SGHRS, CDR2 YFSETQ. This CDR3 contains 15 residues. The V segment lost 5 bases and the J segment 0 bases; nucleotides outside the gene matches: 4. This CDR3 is CASRPGTANTGELFF. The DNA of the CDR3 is TGCGCCAGCAGACCCGGGACAGCGAACACCGGGGAGCTGTTTTTT.

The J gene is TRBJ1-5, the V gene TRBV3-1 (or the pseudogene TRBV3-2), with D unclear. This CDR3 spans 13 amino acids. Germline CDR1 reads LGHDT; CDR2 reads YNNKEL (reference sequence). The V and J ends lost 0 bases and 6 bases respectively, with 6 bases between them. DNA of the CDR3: TGTGCCAGCAGCCAAGATCGGGTTCAGCCCCAGCATTTT. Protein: CASSQDRVQPQHF.

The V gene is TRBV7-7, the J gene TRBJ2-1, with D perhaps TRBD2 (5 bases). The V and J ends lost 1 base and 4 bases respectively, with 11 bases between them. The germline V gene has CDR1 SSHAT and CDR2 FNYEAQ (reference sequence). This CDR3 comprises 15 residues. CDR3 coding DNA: TGTGCCAGCAGCTTAGGAACTAGTGTTTACAATGAGCAGTTCTTC. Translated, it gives CASSLGTSVYNEQFF.